These T cell receptor beta chains were read from a single sample in a study of breast tumors, draining lymph nodes, adjacent tissues. MiXCR, applied by TCRdb to the multiplex PCR reads, yields one record per CDR3 protein. The sample carries some 120,000 distinct CDR3 sequences, less than 25% recorded once. Sequences were obtained from axillary lymph node tissue. These receptors came from a female donor with breast cancer. Some clones in this sample may be carry-over from other donors' samples. The CDR3 runs from the conserved cysteine through the conserved F or W. D genes are given only for firm matches. Size tells how often a clone was seen (once, few, many) or the class of an expanded clone, and some rows leave it out.

abundance | d_gene | j_gene | v_gene | CDR3aa | CDR3nt
few | - | TRBJ1-2 | TRBV28 | CASSDRQDGREGYTF | TGTGCCAGCAGCGACCGACAGGACGGTAGAGAGGGCTACACCTTC
many | - | TRBJ2-3 | TRBV18 | CASSPTGSTDTQYF | TGTGCCAGCTCACCAACAGGGAGCACAGATACGCAGTATTTT
many | - | TRBJ1-2 | TRBV27 | CASRYDSNWSGYTF | TGTGCCAGCAGATACGACAGTAATTGGAGTGGCTACACCTTC
many | - | TRBJ1-5 | TRBV6-5 | CASSEGEDHQPQHF | TGTGCCAGCAGTGAGGGCGAGGATCATCAGCCCCAGCATTTT
many | TRBD1 | TRBJ2-2 | TRBV5-6 | CASSLQGTGELFF | TGTGCCAGCAGCTTACAGGGGACCGGGGAGCTGTTTTTT
many | - | TRBJ1-5 | TRBV20-1 | CSARARGPYRASNQPQHF | TGCAGTGCTAGAGCTCGGGGGCCTTACAGGGCTAGCAATCAGCCCCAGCATTTT
many | - | TRBJ1-5 | TRBV6-5 | CASSSPGSNQPQHF | TGTGCCAGCAGTTCCCCTGGTAGCAATCAGCCCCAGCATTTT
many | - | TRBJ2-2 | TRBV20-1 | CSARFEFTGELFF | TGCAGTGCTCGGTTCGAGTTCACCGGGGAGCTGTTTTTT
many | TRBD2 | TRBJ2-3 | TRBV6-1 | CASSELGGAGADTQYF | TGTGCCAGCAGTGAACTCGGTGGAGCGGGAGCCGATACGCAGTATTTT
many | TRBD1 | TRBJ1-2 | TRBV10-1 | CASIQDRGLPHNYGYTF | TGCGCCAGCATTCAGGACAGGGGGCTCCCCCATAACTATGGCTACACCTTC
many | - | TRBJ2-7 | TRBV6-5 | CASSPRGEFSYEQYF | TGTGCCAGCAGTCCCAGGGGCGAGTTCTCCTACGAGCAGTACTTC
many | TRBD2 | TRBJ2-1 | TRBV20-1 | CSASGLADNEQFF | TGCAGTGCTAGTGGACTAGCGGACAATGAGCAGTTCTTC
- | - | TRBJ2-1 | TRBV18 | CASSPRRGAKAYNEQFF | TGTGCCAGCTCACCTCGACGGGGGGCAAAAGCTTACAATGAGCAGTTCTTC
many | TRBD2 | TRBJ2-5 | TRBV4-1 | CASSQDRIAGLSETQYF | TGCGCCAGCAGCCAAGATCGGATAGCGGGTTTATCGGAGACCCAGTACTTC
many | - | TRBJ1-2 | TRBV20-1 | CSARTGTQNYGYTF | TGCAGTGCTAGAACCGGGACACAAAACTATGGCTACACCTTC
- | TRBD2 | TRBJ2-4 | TRBV6-1 | CASRSLAGDAAKNIQYF | TGTGCCAGCCGAAGCCTCGCGGGAGACGCAGCCAAAAACATTCAGTACTTC
few | TRBD2 | TRBJ2-3 | TRBV6-5 | CASSGGVAGGTDTQYF | TGTGCCAGCAGCGGGGGGGTAGCGGGAGGGACAGATACGCAGTATTTT
many | TRBD2 | TRBJ2-3 | TRBV6-1 | CASSGAGEGLADTQYF | TGTGCCAGCAGTGGGGCGGGGGAGGGCCTCGCAGATACGCAGTATTTT
few | - | TRBJ2-7 | TRBV28 | CASRKGGGWALSYEQYF | TGTGCCAGCCGAAAAGGGGGTGGCTGGGCACTTAGCTACGAGCAGTACTTC
many | - | TRBJ2-3 | TRBV19 | CASRDYRLSDTQYF | TGTGCCAGTAGGGACTACCGATTGTCAGATACGCAGTATTTT
many | - | TRBJ2-1 | TRBV24-1 | CATSSRRENSYNEQFF | TGTGCCACCAGTTCACGGCGGGAAAACTCCTACAATGAGCAGTTCTTC
many | TRBD2 | TRBJ2-5 | TRBV28 | CASSQTTGGETQYF | TGTGCCAGCAGTCAGACTACCGGGGGGGAGACCCAGTACTTC
- | - | TRBJ2-3 | TRBV28 | CASIGEIGIETDTQYF | TGTGCCAGCATAGGGGAGATTGGGATTGAAACAGATACGCAGTATTTT
once | - | TRBJ2-2 | TRBV7-3 | CASSLGSNGELFF | TGTGCCAGCAGCTTAGGGTCCAACGGGGAGCTGTTTTTT
many | - | TRBJ2-1 | TRBV7-9 | CASSLGDRRNEQFF | TGTGCCAGCAGCTTGGGTGACAGGCGCAATGAGCAGTTCTTC
- | TRBD1 | TRBJ1-1 | TRBV5-1 | CASSTGQGNTEAFF | TGCGCCAGCTCGACGGGACAGGGGAACACTGAAGCTTTCTTT
many | TRBD1 | TRBJ2-1 | TRBV27 | CASSFTGATAPYNEQFF | TGTGCCAGCAGTTTTACAGGGGCCACAGCGCCCTACAATGAGCAGTTCTTC
- | TRBD2 | TRBJ2-1 | TRBV28 | CASSSGLANEQFF | TGTGCCAGCAGTTCGGGACTAGCCAATGAGCAGTTCTTC
many | - | TRBJ2-3 | TRBV7-3 | CASSLRGAYSADTQYF | TGTGCCAGCAGCTTAAGAGGGGCTTATTCAGCAGATACGCAGTATTTT
many | TRBD2 | TRBJ2-7 | TRBV6-6 | CASSYGKSGGGTYEQYF | TGTGCCAGCAGTTACGGGAAATCTGGCGGGGGAACCTACGAGCAGTACTTC
- | TRBD1 | TRBJ2-6 | TRBV9 | CASSRTGTGGAGANVLTF | TGTGCCAGCAGCCGAACCGGGACAGGGGGGGCTGGGGCCAACGTCCTGACTTTC
many | - | TRBJ2-7 | TRBV12-3/TRBV12-4 | CASSWGAQSYEQYF | TGTGCCAGCAGTTGGGGGGCGCAGTCCTACGAGCAGTACTTC
many | - | TRBJ2-3 | TRBV6-4 | CASSAGQPGSTQYF | TGTGCCAGCAGCGCGGGACAGCCTGGGAGTACGCAGTATTTT
many | TRBD2 | TRBJ2-3 | TRBV11-2 | CASSPWTSKARTDTQYF | TGTGCCAGCAGCCCCTGGACTAGCAAAGCCCGCACAGATACGCAGTATTTT
many | TRBD2 | TRBJ2-7 | TRBV7-2 | CASSLGGGTYEQYF | TGTGCCAGCAGCTTGGGGGGGGGTACCTACGAGCAGTACTTC
many | - | TRBJ2-7 | TRBV12-3/TRBV12-4 | CASSFTGRFTYEQYF | TGTGCCAGCAGCTTTACCGGGAGATTTACCTACGAGCAGTACTTC
many | - | TRBJ1-5 | TRBV12-3/TRBV12-4 | CASSLKGYGNQPQHF | TGTGCCAGCAGTTTAAAGGGTTACGGCAATCAGCCCCAGCATTTT
many | TRBD2 | TRBJ2-3 | TRBV6-1 | CASSLQRLAGGPEGDTQYF | TGTGCCAGCAGCTTACAAAGACTAGCGGGAGGGCCCGAGGGAGATACGCAGTATTTT
- | TRBD1 | TRBJ2-6 | TRBV7-8 | CAGSPLNRGRRTGANVLTF | TGTGCCGGCAGCCCCCTTAACAGGGGGCGCCGGACTGGGGCCAACGTCCTGACTTTC
few | - | TRBJ1-4 | TRBV30 | CAWSQGAGKLFF | TGTGCCTGGAGTCAGGGTGCAGGAAAACTGTTTTTT
many | TRBD1 | TRBJ2-7 | TRBV20-1 | CSAPRGGHEQYF | TGCAGTGCCCCCCGAGGGGGCCACGAGCAGTACTTC
many | - | TRBJ1-4 | TRBV4-1 | CASSSSGLDEKLFF | TGCGCCAGCAGCTCTTCGGGTCTCGACGAAAAACTGTTTTTT
many | TRBD2 | TRBJ2-7 | TRBV14 | CASSQNSGSPYEQYF | TGTGCCAGCAGCCAAAATAGCGGGAGCCCCTACGAGCAGTACTTC
few | TRBD2 | TRBJ2-2 | TRBV28 | CASSRTSAVAGATGELFF | TGTGCCAGCAGTAGGACTAGCGCTGTGGCGGGGGCCACCGGGGAGCTGTTTTTT
few | - | TRBJ2-1 | TRBV4-1 | CASSQGQGDSDNEQFF | TGCGCCAGCAGCCAAGGCCAGGGGGACTCGGACAATGAGCAGTTCTTC
many | - | TRBJ2-3 | TRBV7-9 | CASSLAGTSASTDTQYF | TGTGCCAGCAGCTTAGCCGGGACGTCGGCTAGCACAGATACGCAGTATTTT
many | - | TRBJ1-6 | TRBV2 | CASRGTYNSPLHF | TGTGCCAGCAGAGGGACATATAATTCACCCCTCCACTTT
many | - | TRBJ2-1 | TRBV7-9 | CASSLGFNEQFF | TGTGCCAGCAGCCTTGGATTCAATGAGCAGTTCTTC
few | - | TRBJ2-1 | TRBV5-4 | CASSSPVSGGQAIEQFF | TGTGCCAGCAGCTCGCCCGTTTCGGGGGGCCAGGCCATTGAGCAGTTCTTC
- | - | TRBJ2-6 | TRBV5-6 | CASSSQTAASGANVLTF | TGTGCCAGCAGCTCACAGACAGCCGCCTCTGGGGCCAACGTCCTGACTTTC